Listed here are 26 T cell receptor beta chains from one sample, sequenced in a study of control samples from healthy donors and cancer patients. Assay used: immunoSEQ multiplex PCR; TCRdb lists only in-frame clones, some missing. The data hold around 110,000 clones, with roughly nine tenths observed a single time. The source material was PBMCs. These receptors all stem from a woman in her 50s with colorectal cancer.

This chain uses TRBV30 with TRBJ1-6, with no clear D. Deletions cut 2 bases from V and 9 bases from J, with 11 bases between. This CDR3 region has 13 residues. The germline gives CDR1 GTSNPN, CDR2 SVGIG (reference sequence). Here the CDR3 reads CAWSILTGSPLHF. The CDR3 coding sequence is TGTGCCTGGAGTATACTCACTGGTTCACCCCTCCACTTT. Using reference TRBV30 and TRBJ1-6 for the parts outside the CDR3, the full variable domain is SQTIHQWPATLVQPVGSPLSLECTVEGTSNPNLYWYRQAAGRGLQLLFYSVGIGQISSEVPQNLSASRPQDRQFILSSKKLLLSDSGFYLCAWSILTGSPLHFGNGTRLTVT.

V and J are TRBV5-1 and TRBJ1-2; D remains ambiguous. The CDR3 is made up of 15 amino acids. Germline V gene data show CDR1 as SGHRS and CDR2 as YFSETQ. Trimming took off 0 bases at V and 3 bases at J, with 12 bases between the two ends. CDR3 DNA: TGCGCCAGCAGCTTGGGCAGTCTGGCAGACTATGGCTACACCTTC. This encodes CASSLGSLADYGYTF.

This chain links TRBV2 with TRBJ1-4; tentatively, D is TRBD1 (6 bases). The germline gives CDR1 SNHLY, CDR2 FYNNEI. V was cut by 5 bases and J by 8 bases, with 12 bases left in between. The CDR3 runs 13 residues. The CDR3 DNA reads TGTGCCAGCAGTTGGGACATTGTAGAAAAACTGTTTTTT. This gives the protein CASSWDIVEKLFF.

The chain has TRBV5-1 and TRBJ2-3; D is perhaps TRBD2 (6 bases). Germline V gene sequence: CDR1 SGHRS, CDR2 YFSETQ. The CDR3 sequence is 16 residues long. V was clipped by 1 base and J by 2 bases, with 14 bases between them. The CDR3 nucleotides are TGCGCCAGCAGCTTGCGGGCCGGGGGTTTCACAGATACGCAGTATTTT. Its protein product is CASSLRAGGFTDTQYF. Full variable domain (missing parts from reference TRBV5-1 and TRBJ2-3): KAGVTQTPRYLIKTRGQQVTLSCSPISGHRSVSWYQQTPGQGLQFLFEYFSETQRNKGNFPGRFSGRQFSNSRSEMNVSTLELGDSALYLCASSLRAGGFTDTQYFGPGTRLTVL.

The chain carries TRBV10-3 and TRBJ2-3, with D uncertain. Per germline, CDR1 ENHRY and CDR2 SYGVKD. Trimming removed 9 bases from V and 5 bases from J, with 12 bases in between. The CDR3 runs 12 residues. The CDR3 spells CAIGRDGDTQYF. In DNA, the CDR3 is TGTGCCATTGGACGCGATGGAGATACGCAGTATTTT.

The V and J genes are TRBV5-1 and TRBJ1-6; TRBD1 is a possible D gene (5 bases). The V end lost 0 bases, the J end lost 5 bases, and 6 bases lay between the germline ends. The CDR3 is made up of 14 amino acids. CDR1 is SGHRS, CDR2 YFSETQ, per germline. Written as DNA, the CDR3 is TGCGCCAGCAGCTTGGGACAGAATAATTCACCCCTCCACTTT. Protein product: CASSLGQNNSPLHF.

V is TRBV19 and J is TRBJ2-3; TRBD2 aligns across 13 bases. Germline assignment: CDR1 LNHDA and CDR2 SQIVND (reference sequence). The CDR3 is 18 residues long. V trimming: 5 bases; J trimming: 5 bases; junction bases outside the gene matches: 13. CDR3 sequence: CASSSPATSGRAGDTQYF. The CDR3 DNA follows: TGTGCCAGTAGTTCACCAGCTACTAGCGGGAGGGCGGGAGATACGCAGTATTTT.

The CDR3 here is CASSARGRNTGELFF. As DNA, the CDR3 is TGTGCCAGCAGCGCCAGGGGGAGAAACACCGGGGAGCTGTTTTTT. The chain uses TRBV2 and TRBJ2-2; 7 nucleotides align to TRBD1. With V trimmed by 6 bases and J by 2 bases, 6 bases remained unmatched. The length of the CDR3 is 15 residues. Germline values: CDR1 SNHLY, CDR2 FYNNEI.

The chain combines TRBV5-1 with TRBJ2-7, with 12 nucleotides matching TRBD1. V lost 0 bases and J lost 4; bases outside the gene matches: 11. The CDR3 sequence is 18 residues long. The V gene's germline CDR1 is SGHRS and CDR2 YFSETQ. CDR3 region: CASSLGHVSGQGAYEQYF. The CDR3 nucleotides are TGCGCCAGCAGCTTGGGCCACGTATCGGGACAGGGGGCGTACGAGCAGTACTTC. The complete variable domain, with remaining parts taken from reference TRBV5-1 and TRBJ2-7, reads KAGVTQTPRYLIKTRGQQVTLSCSPISGHRSVSWYQQTPGQGLQFLFEYFSETQRNKGNFPGRFSGRQFSNSRSEMNVSTLELGDSALYLCASSLGHVSGQGAYEQYFGPGTRLTVT.

This chain uses TRBV27 with TRBJ2-2, with D perhaps matching TRBD1 (6 bases). The CDR3 has 16 residues. The germline CDR1 and CDR2 sequences are MNHEY and SMNVEV (reference sequence). V shed 4 bases and J shed 1 base, with 13 bases lying between them. CDR3 loop: CASSSSGTRNTGELFF. CDR3 bases: TGTGCCAGCAGTTCCTCCGGGACAAGGAACACCGGGGAGCTGTTTTTT.

This clone was seen a single time. V gene TRBV7-8 combines with J gene TRBJ2-7; 14 bases are a match to TRBD2. This CDR3 region has 18 residues. With 5 bases clipped from V and 1 base from J, the junction kept 10 bases outside the gene matches. From germline, CDR1 is SGHVS and CDR2 FQNEAQ. CDR3 DNA sequence: TGTGCCAGCAGCCCGGGACTAGCGGGAGAGTTTGTATCCTACGAGCAGTACTTC. Translation gives CASSPGLAGEFVSYEQYF.

The chain is built from TRBV18 and TRBJ1-2, with D possibly being TRBD1 (5 bases). The CDR3 is 13 residues long. Germline lookup yields CDR1 KGHSH and CDR2 LQKENI. V gave up 3 bases and J gave up 6 bases, with 11 bases separating them. CDR3 nucleotides: TGTGCCAGCTCACCCCGGGGGACTGATGGCTACACCTTC. As protein: CASSPRGTDGYTF.

The chain couples TRBV5-1 to TRBJ1-1; 8 bases are a match to TRBD1. The CDR3 is 14 amino acids. Germline values: CDR1 SGHRS, CDR2 YFSETQ. V lost 4 bases, J lost 5 bases, and 7 bases stayed unmatched. The CDR3 DNA is TGCGCCAGCAGCAGCTCCAGGGGGCAAACTGAAGCTTTCTTT. Amino acid sequence: CASSSSRGQTEAFF.

This chain uses TRBV3-1 (or the pseudogene TRBV3-2) with TRBJ1-1; D is uncertain. The V end lost 4 bases, the J end lost 2 bases, and 8 bases lay between the germline ends. The CDR3 consists of 13 residues. Germline lookup yields CDR1 LGHDT and CDR2 YNNKEL (reference sequence). The CDR3 DNA follows: TGTGCCAGCAGCCCGACACCCAACACTGAAGCTTTCTTT. Translating it yields CASSPTPNTEAFF.

DNA for the CDR3: TGTGCCATCAGTGAGCGGGACAAGGATGTTTCTGGGGCCAACGTCCTGACTTTC. Protein sequence: CAISERDKDVSGANVLTF. The chain employs TRBV10-3 and TRBJ2-6; the D gene is possibly TRBD1 (6 bases). Trimming took off 2 bases at V and 1 base at J, with 15 bases between the two ends. The V gene's germline CDR1 is ENHRY and CDR2 SYGVKD. The CDR3 runs 18 residues.

The count of this clone is one. The V gene is TRBV27, the J gene TRBJ1-5; tentatively, D is TRBD1 (6 bases). This CDR3 region has 16 residues. The ends were cut back, 2 bases at V and 3 bases at J, with 14 bases in the middle. CDR1 is MNHEY, CDR2 SMNVEV, per germline (reference sequence). CDR3 bases: TGTGCCAGCAGTTTAGTGGGGGCCAGATACAATCAGCCCCAGCATTTT. It specifies CASSLVGARYNQPQHF.

The chain employs TRBV15 and TRBJ1-1, with TRBD1 identical over 7 bases. CDR1 is LNHNV, CDR2 YYDKDF, per germline (reference sequence). V was clipped by 3 bases and J by 1 base; unmatched bases: 5. The CDR3 runs to 15 residues. The CDR3 nucleotides read TGTGCCACCAGCAGGCTGTGGACAGGGAACACTGAAGCTTTCTTT. This codes for CATSRLWTGNTEAFF.

V gene TRBV7-8 combines with J gene TRBJ2-7; 12 positions match TRBD2. From germline, CDR1 is SGHVS and CDR2 FQNEAQ. The length of the CDR3 is 17 residues. J was trimmed by 4 bases and V by 2 bases; bases with no gene match: 9. CDR3 in amino acids: CASSLYGGLAGGYEQYF. In DNA, the CDR3 is TGTGCCAGCAGCTTATATGGTGGGCTAGCGGGGGGGTACGAGCAGTACTTC.

The V and J genes are TRBV7-3 and TRBJ2-3; 11 bases align to TRBD2. Germline values: CDR1 SGHTA, CDR2 FQGTGA. Unmatched junction bases numbered 14, after V lost 5 bases and J lost 4 bases. This CDR3 is 18 amino acids long. The CDR3: CASSRPLSTSGRADTQYF. CDR3 sequence (DNA): TGTGCCAGCAGCCGCCCCCTCAGCACTAGCGGGAGAGCAGATACGCAGTATTTT.

As concerns this clone: Other DNA sequences in this sample translate to the same CDR3. This sequence joins TRBV15 and TRBJ1-3; D is ambiguous. The CDR3 has 16 residues. Trimming left V 0 bases short and J 4 bases short, with 13 bases between. Germline V lookup: CDR1 LNHNV, CDR2 YYDKDF (reference sequence). This chain's CDR3 is CATSREGGLRGNTIYF. CDR3 coding DNA: TGTGCCACCAGCAGAGAAGGAGGGCTAAGAGGAAACACCATATATTTT.

V usage is TRBV12-5 and J usage is TRBJ1-5, with 7 bases lining up with TRBD1. Germline CDR1 is LGHNT and CDR2 is FRNRAP. The CDR3 consists of 12 residues. V shed 6 bases, J shed 5 bases, and the junction held 1 base outside the gene matches. As DNA, the CDR3 is TGTGCTAGTGGCCAGGGGGATCAGCCCCAGCATTTT. Its protein product is CASGQGDQPQHF.

This chain uses TRBV5-1 with TRBJ1-2; 7 nucleotides agree with TRBD1. The CDR3 covers 13 residues. CDR1 is SGHRS, CDR2 YFSETQ, per germline. V shed 8 bases and J 4 bases; nucleotides not matched to a gene: 8. In DNA, the CDR3 is TGCGCCAGTGGAGACAGGGACGGCTATGGCTACACCTTC. Translated: CASGDRDGYGYTF.

The chain has TRBV9 and TRBJ2-3; a possible D gene is TRBD2 (5 bases). CDR1 is SGDLS, CDR2 YYNGEE, per germline. The CDR3 has 14 residues. V was clipped by 4 bases and J by 3 bases, with 12 bases between them. The CDR3 loop is CASSPRTFTDTQYF. CDR3 coding DNA: TGTGCCAGCAGCCCAAGGACTTTTACAGATACGCAGTATTTT.

The chain is built from TRBV5-1 and TRBJ2-3; 11 nucleotides match TRBD2. V was clipped by 1 base and J by 6 bases; unmatched bases: 4. Per the germline V gene, CDR1 is SGHRS and CDR2 is YFSETQ. The CDR3 runs to 15 residues. DNA for the CDR3: TGCGCCAGCAGCTTGACTAGCGGGAGTTTTGATACGCAGTATTTT. As protein: CASSLTSGSFDTQYF.

The chain is built from TRBV9 and TRBJ1-5; the D is unclear. The CDR3 extends over 12 amino acids. The V end was cut by 3 bases, the J end by 2 bases, with 3 bases between. Germline V gene sequence: CDR1 SGDLS, CDR2 YYNGEE. The CDR3 sequence: CASSDGNQPQHF. Written as DNA, the CDR3 is TGTGCCAGCAGCGATGGCAATCAGCCCCAGCATTTT. Full variable domain (remainder filled in from reference TRBV9 and TRBJ1-5): DSGVTQTPKHLITATGQRVTLRCSPRSGDLSVYWYQQSLDQGLQFLIQYYNGEERAKGNILERFSAQQFPDLHSELNLSSLELGDSALYFCASSDGNQPQHFGDGTRLSIL.

The chain uses TRBV7-9 and TRBJ1-5; D call uncertain. V lost 4 bases and J lost 2, with 9 bases in between. The germline V gene has CDR1 SEHNR and CDR2 FQNEAQ (reference sequence). This CDR3 is 14 amino acids long. The CDR3 DNA is TGTGCCAGCAGCTCGGAGGAGGGCAATCAGCCCCAGCATTTT. It codes for CASSSEEGNQPQHF.